The 28 T cell receptor beta chains listed next were all sequenced from one sample in a study of T-cell memory formation after mild COVID-19. TCRdb used MiXCR to reprocess the 5' RACE reads, holding one entry per CDR3 protein. The sample lists 85,000 to 130,000 distinct CDR3 sequences; 9.5% to 15% were seen once. The source material was PBMCs or a T cell subset sorted from them (not recorded which). The receptors shown here come from an adult woman who had mild COVID-19 (a few samples of this study predate the infection). Cell type and time point are not known.

This clonotype was counted many times. CDR3 DNA sequence: TGTGCCTGGGGAAAGGACAGGGTTAACGTTTTGGAGACCCAGTACTTC. It codes for CAWGKDRVNVLETQYF. V is TRBV30 and J is TRBJ2-5, with 8 bases matching TRBD1. The J segment lost 5 bases and the V segment lost 5 bases, leaving 16 bases of the junction unmatched. Germline assignment: CDR1 GTSNPN and CDR2 SVGIG (reference sequence). CDR3 length equals 16 residues.

V and J are TRBV20-1 and TRBJ1-1, with no clear D. CDR1 is DFQATT and CDR2 is SNEGSKA in the germline V gene (reference sequence). With 2 bases removed from V and 8 bases from J, the gap between germline ends came to 12 bases. The CDR3 spans 12 residues. CDR3 bases: TGCAGTGCTAGAACAGTCCCCTCGGAAGCTTTCTTT. Translated, it gives CSARTVPSEAFF.

The chain carries TRBV6-6 and TRBJ2-1, with D possibly being TRBD1 or TRBD2 (6 bases each). CDR1 and CDR2 from the germline V gene are MNHNY and SVGAGI (reference sequence). V was clipped by 9 bases and J by 5 bases, with 17 bases between them. The CDR3 has 14 amino acids. This CDR3 is CASSEGGIHNEQFF. The CDR3 DNA sequence: TGTGCCAGTTCTGAGGGGGGAATCCACAATGAGCAGTTCTTC.

This clonotype was picked up many times. J is TRBJ1-2 and V is TRBV7-9; D is perhaps TRBD1 (6 bases). This CDR3 has 15 residues. Germline CDR1 SEHNR, CDR2 FQNEAQ (reference sequence). Trimming shortened V by 0 bases and J by 6 bases, and 14 bases separated the two germline ends. This chain's CDR3 is CASSLAGGVTDGYTF. The CDR3 bases are TGTGCCAGCAGCTTAGCAGGGGGGGTAACTGATGGCTACACCTTC.

This clonotype was counted at least ten times. This chain links TRBV7-9 with TRBJ1-2; D unresolved. In germline, CDR1 is SEHNR, CDR2 FQNEAQ (reference sequence). The CDR3 length is 11 residues. Between the trimmed V and J ends, which lost 0 bases and 7 bases, there was a span of 3 bases. CDR3 region: CASSLARGYTF. The CDR3 DNA is TGTGCCAGCAGCTTAGCGCGTGGCTACACCTTC.

The chain links TRBV6-6 to TRBJ2-7; unclear D gene. The length of the CDR3 is 15 residues. The germline V and J ends were trimmed by 0 bases and 0 bases, with 9 bases remaining between them. Germline V gene lookup returns CDR1 MNHNY and CDR2 SVGAGI (reference sequence). The CDR3 reads CASSYSILGSYEQYF. The CDR3 DNA reads as TGTGCCAGCAGTTACTCGATCCTCGGCTCCTACGAGCAGTACTTC.

This clonotype was counted many times. The chain uses TRBV19 and TRBJ2-3, with D maybe TRBD1 (5 bases). CDR1 and CDR2 (germline): LNHDA, SQIVND (reference sequence). The CDR3 sequence is 17 residues long. Trimming cost V 3 bases and J 1 base, with 17 bases left between them. CDR3 residues: CASSMRLGQYRTDTQYF. The CDR3 DNA reads as TGTGCCAGTAGTATGAGATTGGGGCAGTACCGCACAGATACGCAGTATTTT.

As for this clonotype: This sequence may be a read error, since a much larger clone differs from it by one base. The chain links TRBV12-3 or TRBV12-4 to TRBJ1-5; D call uncertain. CDR3 length: 13 residues. V shed 2 bases and J shed 10 bases, with 12 bases lying between them. CDR3: CASSLPVGHPQHF. The CDR3 DNA sequence: TGTGCCAGCAGTTTACCAGTCGGTCATCCCCAGCATTTT.

The chain links TRBV6-2 or TRBV6-3 to TRBJ2-7, with D perhaps TRBD1 (5 bases). This CDR3 has 14 amino acids. The germline CDR1 and CDR2 sequences are MNHEY and SVGEGT. Trimming shortened V by 2 bases and J by 4 bases, and 12 bases separated the two germline ends. The CDR3 coding sequence is TGTGCCAGCAGTTACGCCAGGGATCGTTACGAGCAGTACTTC. Translated: CASSYARDRYEQYF.

There are many counts of this clonotype. This chain links TRBV7-2 with TRBJ2-1; D call uncertain. CDR1 and CDR2 from the germline V gene are SGHTA and FQGNSA. V lost 5 bases and J lost 10, with 9 bases in between. This CDR3 region has 11 residues. The CDR3 bases are TGTGCCAGCAGCCCGTCGCTAGAGCAGTTCTTC. It codes for CASSPSLEQFF.

This clonotype was detected many times. The V gene is TRBV9, the J gene TRBJ2-5; D gene unclear. The CDR3 sequence is 14 residues long. The V gene's germline CDR1 is SGDLS and CDR2 YYNGEE. V was pared by 0 bases and J by 0 bases, with 6 bases between. The DNA of the CDR3 is TGTGCCAGCAGCGTAGCTAGTAACCAAGAGACCCAGTACTTC. The encoded protein is CASSVASNQETQYF.

This clonotype appeared a few times. The genes are TRBV29-1 and TRBJ2-2; no definite D call. The CDR3 runs to 14 residues. Trimming pared 3 bases from V and 0 bases from J, leaving 8 bases between. The germline gives CDR1 SQVTM, CDR2 ANQGSEA. CDR3 bases: TGCAGCGTTGAGTCCGAAGCGAACACCGGGGAGCTGTTTTTT. Amino acid sequence: CSVESEANTGELFF.

This clonotype was detected many times. The chain couples TRBV29-1 to TRBJ2-1; TRBD2 matches 10 bases. Germline loops: CDR1 SQVTM, CDR2 ANQGSEA. This CDR3 contains 15 residues. The ends lost 6 bases at V and 0 bases at J; junction bases unmatched: 5. CDR3 loop: CSVLAGISSYNEQFF. The CDR3 nucleotides are TGCAGCGTACTAGCGGGAATAAGCTCCTACAATGAGCAGTTCTTC.

This clonotype has just a few counts. The chain combines TRBV5-1 with TRBJ1-4; 10 bases fit TRBD1. Per the germline V gene, CDR1 is SGHRS and CDR2 is YFSETQ. CDR3 length equals 14 residues. The V segment lost 5 bases and the J segment 5 bases; nucleotides outside the gene matches: 3. Here the CDR3 DNA reads TGCGCCAGCAGACCGGGACAGGGGAATGAAAAACTGTTTTTT. This translates into CASRPGQGNEKLFF.

The rearrangement uses TRBV7-2 and TRBJ2-7, with 13 bases matching TRBD2. V trimming: 1 base; J trimming: 3 bases; junction bases outside the gene matches: 3. In germline, CDR1 is SGHTA, CDR2 FQGNSA. CDR3 length equals 16 residues. CDR3 sequence reads: CASSLGLAGGFYEQYF. In DNA, the CDR3 is TGTGCCAGCAGCTTAGGACTAGCGGGAGGCTTCTACGAGCAGTACTTC.

The sample holds many counts of this clonotype. V is TRBV15 and J is TRBJ2-7, with no clear D. Germline CDR1 LNHNV, CDR2 YYDKDF (reference sequence). V was cut by 1 base and J by 4 bases, with 8 bases left in between. The CDR3 totals 13 residues. This chain's CDR3 is CATSRAARYEQYF. The DNA of the CDR3 is TGTGCCACCAGCAGAGCGGCCAGATACGAGCAGTACTTC.

This clonotype has only a few counts. CDR3 nucleotide sequence: TGTGCCAGCAGTCCTCGGGGCGGGGGTAACACCGGGGAGCTGTTTTTT. Its translation is CASSPRGGGNTGELFF. The rearrangement uses TRBV12-3 or TRBV12-4 and TRBJ2-2; 7 bases fit TRBD2. This CDR3 contains 16 residues. With V trimmed by 5 bases and J by 2 bases, 8 bases remained unmatched.

This clonotype was counted only a few times. The V call is TRBV6-5, the J call TRBJ1-1; a possible D gene is TRBD1 (5 bases). The length of the CDR3 is 15 residues. Trimming left V 0 bases short and J 3 bases short, with 11 bases between. Germline CDR1 MNHEY, CDR2 SVGAGI. The CDR3 bases are TGTGCCAGCAGTTACTCGGGGCCTTTCGACACTGAAGCTTTCTTT. This codes for CASSYSGPFDTEAFF.

V usage is TRBV7-9 and J usage is TRBJ2-3; no definite D call. Germline V gene lookup returns CDR1 SEHNR and CDR2 FQNEAQ (reference sequence). This CDR3 contains 14 residues. V was pared by 0 bases and J by 2 bases, with 6 bases between. The CDR3 nucleotides are TGTGCCAGCAGCTTAGCGCCGGACACAGATACGCAGTATTTT. Amino acids: CASSLAPDTDTQYF.

The rearrangement links TRBV29-1 to TRBJ2-7; TRBD1 matches 8 bases. V was clipped by 6 bases and J by 6 bases; unmatched bases: 4. The CDR3 has 11 residues. CDR1 and CDR2 (germline): SQVTM, ANQGSEA. In DNA, the CDR3 is TGCAGCGTCGGACAGGGCCTCGAGCAGTACTTC. It codes for CSVGQGLEQYF.

This clonotype showed up just a few times. J is TRBJ2-3 and V is TRBV29-1; D perhaps matches TRBD2 (6 bases). The CDR3 length is 17 residues. Germline lookup yields CDR1 SQVTM and CDR2 ANQGSEA. V was pared by 3 bases and J by 5 bases, with 24 bases between. This chain's CDR3 is CSVEATRPPTILDTQYF. The CDR3 coding sequence is TGCAGCGTTGAGGCGACTAGACCACCGACAATATTAGATACGCAGTATTTT.

This chain connects TRBV7-9 to TRBJ2-5, with TRBD2 matching 12 bases. Looked up from germline, CDR1 is SEHNR and CDR2 is FQNEAQ (reference sequence). J gave up 4 bases and V 4 bases, and 10 bases lay outside the gene matches. The CDR3 sequence is 17 residues long. The CDR3 coding sequence is TGTGCCAGCAGCTCAGCTAGCGGGGGGGCATTCGGAGAGACCCAGTACTTC. Protein sequence: CASSSASGGAFGETQYF.

The chain links TRBV24-1 to TRBJ2-2; 14 bases are a match to TRBD2. This CDR3 is built from 20 residues. The V and J ends lost 0 bases and 3 bases, in that order; junction bases with no gene match: 8. The germline V gene encodes CDR1 KGHDR and CDR2 SFDVKD. CDR3 in amino acids: CATSDLPPGLAGVDTGELFF. DNA for the CDR3: TGTGCCACCAGTGATTTGCCCCCGGGACTAGCGGGAGTCGACACCGGGGAGCTGTTTTTT.

There are a few counts of this clonotype. The chain recombines TRBV5-1 with TRBJ2-7; 9 nucleotides align to TRBD1. Trimming took 0 bases from V and 5 from J; bases not matched to a gene: 3. Per germline, CDR1 SGHRS and CDR2 YFSETQ. CDR3 size: 14 residues. The CDR3 is CASSLGTGAHEQYF. The CDR3 DNA reads TGCGCCAGCAGCTTGGGGACAGGGGCCCACGAGCAGTACTTC.

This clonotype was recorded at least ten times. The V and J genes are TRBV5-1 and TRBJ2-5; a weak D match, TRBD2 (6 bases). There are 16 residues in the CDR3. Trimming cost V 1 base and J 2 bases, with 15 bases left between them. In germline, CDR1 is SGHRS, CDR2 YFSETQ. The CDR3 loop is CASSLWIPGVQETQYF. DNA for the CDR3: TGCGCCAGCAGCTTGTGGATTCCGGGAGTTCAAGAGACCCAGTACTTC.

This clonotype was detected a few times. The genes are TRBV5-1 and TRBJ2-3, with 10 bases aligning to TRBD2. Looked up from germline, CDR1 is SGHRS and CDR2 is YFSETQ. The CDR3 extends over 17 amino acids. V shed 4 bases, J shed 2 bases, and the junction held 10 bases outside the gene matches. The CDR3 sequence: CASSTGLAERTTDTQYF. The CDR3 coding sequence is TGCGCCAGCAGCACCGGACTAGCGGAACGGACCACAGATACGCAGTATTTT.

This clonotype has just a few counts. The chain combines TRBV19 with TRBJ2-7, with 10 bases lining up with TRBD1. This CDR3 is 14 amino acids long. V was pared by 6 bases and J by 4 bases, with 6 bases of the junction left unmatched. Germline assignment: CDR1 LNHDA and CDR2 SQIVND (reference sequence). The CDR3 DNA reads as TGTGCCAGTAGCACCGGGACAGGGGCATACGAGCAGTACTTC. Translating gives CASSTGTGAYEQYF.

This chain links TRBV20-1 with TRBJ2-7; no firm D call. This CDR3 has 9 residues. V lost 7 bases to trimming and J lost 4 bases, with 5 bases between them. Per germline, CDR1 DFQATT and CDR2 SNEGSKA (reference sequence). This CDR3 is CSVGYEQYF. CDR3 in DNA: TGCAGTGTAGGGTACGAGCAGTACTTC.